This entry lists 29 T cell receptor beta chains sequenced from one sample in a study of blood T cell repertoires in COVID-19. Profiling relied on immunoSEQ multiplex PCR, and the TCRdb table lists in-frame clones only, not all of them. The repertoire holds about 480,000 clones, with roughly 87% as singletons. The material sequenced was PBMCs or T cells enriched from blood (not recorded which). The receptors stem from a woman between 18 and 30 years old with acute COVID-19.

This chain joins TRBV2 and TRBJ2-5, with unresolved D. This CDR3 has 12 amino acids. V lost 4 bases to trimming and J lost 1 base, with 4 bases between them. Germline V gene lookup returns CDR1 SNHLY and CDR2 FYNNEI. This chain's CDR3 is CASSAVQETQYF. In DNA form, the CDR3 reads TGTGCCAGCAGTGCCGTCCAAGAGACCCAGTACTTC.

This clone was recorded once. J is TRBJ2-7 and V is TRBV11-2, with 8 bases identical to TRBD1. Germline CDR1 and CDR2: SGHAT and FQNNGV. The length of the CDR3 is 15 residues. Germline trimming cut 0 bases from V and 2 bases from J; bases unmatched to any gene: 3. CDR3: CASSLDPGQAYEQYF. Here the CDR3 DNA reads TGTGCCAGCAGCTTAGATCCGGGACAGGCCTACGAGCAGTACTTC.

The chain has TRBV24-1 and TRBJ1-6; the match to TRBD1 covers 7 bases. The CDR3 sequence is 18 residues long. Germline V gene lookup returns CDR1 KGHDR and CDR2 SFDVKD. V was clipped by 4 bases and J by 0 bases; unmatched bases: 8. The CDR3 loop is CATSDPGTASSYNSPLHF. DNA for the CDR3: TGTGCCACCAGTGACCCCGGGACAGCGAGCTCCTATAATTCACCCCTCCACTTT.

The chain employs TRBV2 and TRBJ1-2, with TRBD1 matching over 7 bases. This CDR3 contains 15 residues. In germline, CDR1 is SNHLY, CDR2 FYNNEI. V lost 4 bases to trimming and J lost 4 bases; unmatched junction nucleotides: 9. CDR3 DNA sequence: TGTGCCAGCAGTGGGGCCACAAACAGGGGCTATGGCTACACCTTC. Translation: CASSGATNRGYGYTF.

The V call is TRBV28, the J call TRBJ1-5; D might be TRBD1 (6 bases). This CDR3 is 15 amino acids long. Per germline, CDR1 MDHEN and CDR2 SYDVKM. The ends were cut back, 6 bases at V and 2 bases at J, with 14 bases in the middle. The CDR3 nucleotides are TGTGCCAGCAGGTGGCACAGGGCGGGCAATCAGCCCCAGCATTTT. Residues: CASRWHRAGNQPQHF. The full variable domain, in which reference TRBV28 and TRBJ1-5 provide the parts outside the CDR3, is DVKVTQSSRYLVKRTGEKVFLECVQDMDHENMFWYRQDPGLGLRLIYFSYDVKMKEKGDIPEGYSVSREKKERFSLILESASTNQTSMYLCASRWHRAGNQPQHFGDGTRLSIL.

The chain employs TRBV7-3 and TRBJ2-5, with 7 bases aligning to TRBD2. The V gene end was trimmed by 3 bases and the J gene end by 1 base; junction bases not matched to a gene: 2. The germline V gene has CDR1 SGHTA and CDR2 FQGTGA. This CDR3 has 14 amino acids. The CDR3 sequence is CASSFGGGQETQYF. CDR3 DNA sequence: TGTGCCAGCAGCTTCGGCGGGGGCCAAGAGACCCAGTACTTC.

The chain employs TRBV19 and TRBJ1-6; 7 positions match TRBD1. V gave up 5 bases and J gave up 8 bases; unmatched junction bases: 3. The CDR3 length is 13 residues. The germline V gene encodes CDR1 LNHDA and CDR2 SQIVND (reference sequence). The CDR3 bases are TGTGCCAGTAGTTCGCAGGGGGATTCACCCCTCCACTTT. It translates to CASSSQGDSPLHF.

The V call is TRBV30, the J call TRBJ1-3, with TRBD1 identical over 9 bases. The CDR3 runs 14 residues. CDR1 and CDR2 (germline): GTSNPN, SVGIG (reference sequence). V lost 5 bases and J lost 3; bases outside the gene matches: 5. As DNA, the CDR3 is TGTGCCTGGTTGGACAGGGGTATTGGAAACACCATATATTTT. Amino acids: CAWLDRGIGNTIYF.

The genes are TRBV2 and TRBJ2-5; TRBD2 agrees at 8 bases. The germline gives CDR1 SNHLY, CDR2 FYNNEI. The CDR3 length is 13 residues. The junction had 1 base not matched to a gene; V was cut back by 4 bases and J by 3 bases. CDR3: CASSVLAEETQYF. The CDR3 nucleotides are TGTGCCAGCAGTGTACTAGCGGAAGAGACCCAGTACTTC.

The chain is built from TRBV7-8 and TRBJ2-7; a weak D match, TRBD2 (5 bases). Germline values: CDR1 SGHVS, CDR2 FQNEAQ. The V and J ends lost 3 bases and 6 bases respectively, with 9 bases between them. This CDR3 region has 12 residues. CDR3 in DNA: TGTGCCAGCAGCTTTGGGGAGACCGAGCAGTACTTC. Amino acid sequence: CASSFGETEQYF.

This clone came up a few times. The chain links TRBV28 to TRBJ1-2; the D gene is possibly TRBD1 (6 bases). This CDR3 is built from 16 residues. Germline V gives CDR1 MDHEN, CDR2 SYDVKM. V was shortened by 7 bases and J by 3 bases, with 21 bases between the two germline ends. The CDR3 reads CASTPARGGGHYGYTF. The CDR3 DNA reads TGTGCCAGCACCCCCGCCAGGGGCGGGGGGCACTATGGCTACACCTTC.

The DNA for the CDR3 is TGTGCCAGCAGCCTCCTAGCCTCCGGGACTAGCGGATTCGAGCAGTACTTC. It codes for CASSLLASGTSGFEQYF. The chain is built from TRBV3-1 (or the pseudogene TRBV3-2) and TRBJ2-7; 11 bases line up with TRBD2. V lost 4 bases to trimming and J lost 6 bases; unmatched junction nucleotides: 14. The CDR3 has 17 residues. Germline V lookup: CDR1 LGHDT, CDR2 YNNKEL (reference sequence).

The gene calls are TRBV19 and TRBJ1-5, with D perhaps TRBD1 (5 bases). Trimming removed 0 bases from V and 12 bases from J, with 9 bases in between. Germline-derived CDR1 and CDR2 are LNHDA and SQIVND (reference sequence). This CDR3 contains 12 residues. This CDR3 reads CASSIDQQDQHF. CDR3 bases: TGTGCCAGTAGTATAGATCAACAGGACCAGCATTTT.

Worth noting for this clone: Mismatch with germline at one junction end may stem from a read error. The genes are TRBV7-7 and TRBJ2-2; TRBD2 aligns across 8 bases. There are 15 residues in the CDR3. Germline CDR1 and CDR2: SSHAT and FNYEAQ (reference sequence). CDR3 DNA sequence: TGTGCTAGCAGCTTAAACGGGGGGGCCTCCGGGGAGCTGTTTTTT. Its protein is CASSLNGGASGELFF.

The V gene is TRBV28, the J gene TRBJ1-1; no clear D gene. Trimming took 2 bases from V and 8 from J, leaving 9 bases between them. The CDR3 sequence is 12 residues long. The V gene's germline CDR1 is MDHEN and CDR2 SYDVKM. CDR3 protein: CASSLVSGEAFF. CDR3 nucleotide sequence: TGTGCCAGCAGTTTAGTTTCAGGAGAAGCTTTCTTT.

This clone has a handful of counts. This sequence joins TRBV2 and TRBJ1-4; perhaps TRBD1 as D (5 bases). CDR3 length equals 14 residues. V lost 6 bases, J lost 4 bases, and 12 bases lay in between. The germline CDR1 and CDR2 sequences are SNHLY and FYNNEI. In DNA, the CDR3 is TGTGCCAGCAGGGGGGGACGCTATAATGAAAAACTGTTTTTT. This translates into CASRGGRYNEKLFF.

This chain connects TRBV28 to TRBJ1-1; D is unresolved. V was cut by 3 bases and J by 1 base, with 12 bases left in between. The germline V gene encodes CDR1 MDHEN and CDR2 SYDVKM. The CDR3 contains 15 residues. In nucleotides, the CDR3 is TGTGCCAGCAGTTTCCCTCCGGGGAGGAACACTGAAGCTTTCTTT. This translates into CASSFPPGRNTEAFF.

The rearrangement links TRBV7-9 to TRBJ2-3, with 9 bases identical to TRBD1. V lost 0 bases to trimming and J lost 3 bases; unmatched junction nucleotides: 7. Per germline, CDR1 SEHNR and CDR2 FQNEAQ (reference sequence). CDR3 length: 17 residues. The CDR3 DNA is TGTGCCAGCAGCTTAGCGGGGGACAGGGCGGGAACAGATACGCAGTATTTT. It yields the protein CASSLAGDRAGTDTQYF.

The chain couples TRBV11-2 to TRBJ1-1; 11 nucleotides agree with TRBD1. The V gene end was trimmed by 4 bases and the J gene end by 5 bases; junction bases not matched to a gene: 6. Per the germline V gene, CDR1 is SGHAT and CDR2 is FQNNGV. The CDR3 consists of 15 residues. The CDR3 is CASSSPDRGRTEAFF. DNA for the CDR3: TGTGCCAGCAGCTCTCCGGACAGGGGGCGGACTGAAGCTTTCTTT.

The chain couples TRBV24-1 to TRBJ2-1, with unresolved D. Trimming pared 3 bases from V and 6 bases from J, leaving 8 bases between. Germline V gene data show CDR1 as KGHDR and CDR2 as SFDVKD. This CDR3 has 13 residues. This CDR3 reads CATSDLLSNEQFF. Written as DNA, the CDR3 is TGTGCCACCAGTGATCTCCTTAGCAATGAGCAGTTCTTC.

V and J are TRBV12-3 or TRBV12-4 and TRBJ2-2; D is ambiguous. This CDR3 is 12 amino acids long. V was cut by 2 bases and J by 6 bases, with 4 bases left in between. The CDR3 DNA is TGTGCCAGCAGTTTACAGGCCGGGGAGCTGTTTTTT. This codes for CASSLQAGELFF.

The V and J genes are TRBV4-3 and TRBJ2-1, with 7 bases aligning to TRBD2. Germline loops: CDR1 LGHNA, CDR2 YSLEER. The V and J ends lost 4 bases and 1 base, in that order; junction bases with no gene match: 10. The CDR3 covers 17 residues. DNA for the CDR3: TGCGCCAGCAGCCTCGGCGCGGCGGGAGCGTCCTACAATGAGCAGTTCTTC. It codes for CASSLGAAGASYNEQFF.

The rearrangement links TRBV25-1 to TRBJ2-1; maybe TRBD1 (5 bases). The V end lost 3 bases, the J end lost 3 bases, and 6 bases lay between the germline ends. The germline V gene has CDR1 MGHDK and CDR2 SYGVNS. This CDR3 is 13 amino acids long. The chain's CDR3 is CASSEQGYNEQFF. The CDR3 DNA is TGTGCCAGCAGTGAGCAGGGCTACAATGAGCAGTTCTTC.

The chain joins TRBV24-1 to TRBJ2-7, with D maybe TRBD1 (6 bases). Looked up from germline, CDR1 is KGHDR and CDR2 is SFDVKD. This CDR3 comprises 17 residues. V lost 4 bases and J lost 0, with 18 bases in between. The CDR3 is CATSDRPGTSSSYEQYF. Written as DNA, the CDR3 is TGTGCCACCAGTGACCGCCCCGGGACAAGTAGCTCCTACGAGCAGTACTTC.

J is TRBJ2-3 and V is TRBV5-5; no clear D gene. CDR3 length: 12 residues. CDR1 and CDR2 from the germline V gene are SGHKS and YYEKEE (reference sequence). The V end was cut by 4 bases, the J end by 2 bases, with 5 bases between. The CDR3 DNA sequence: TGTGCCAGCAGCCAGGACACAGATACGCAGTATTTT. Translated, it gives CASSQDTDTQYF.

J is TRBJ1-1 and V is TRBV7-2; 8 bases align to TRBD1. This CDR3 region has 13 residues. The V segment lost 3 bases and the J segment 8 bases; nucleotides outside the gene matches: 5. Germline V gene sequence: CDR1 SGHTA, CDR2 FQGNSA. DNA of the CDR3: TGTGCCAGCAGCTTCGATCACAGGGGGGAAGCTTTCTTT. It translates to CASSFDHRGEAFF.

The chain recombines TRBV30 with TRBJ2-7; tentatively, D is TRBD2 (6 bases). Germline CDR1 GTSNPN, CDR2 SVGIG (reference sequence). V was clipped by 3 bases and J by 3 bases, with 24 bases between them. CDR3 length: 17 residues. The CDR3 spells CAWSLQRMSSGSYEQYF. CDR3 bases: TGTGCCTGGAGCCTCCAAAGGATGAGTAGCGGAAGCTACGAGCAGTACTTC.

This chain connects TRBV11-2 to TRBJ2-2; D ambiguous. CDR1 SGHAT and CDR2 FQNNGV come from the germline V gene. This CDR3 region has 14 residues. Trimming took off 1 base at V and 6 bases at J, with 9 bases between the two ends. The CDR3 loop is CASSLGPRAGELFF. The CDR3 region has the DNA TGTGCCAGCAGCTTAGGGCCCCGTGCCGGGGAGCTGTTTTTT.

In DNA, the CDR3 is TGTGCCAGCAGCCAACCGGGACAGGATAATGAAAAACTGTTTTTT. It codes for CASSQPGQDNEKLFF. The chain joins TRBV3-1 (or the pseudogene TRBV3-2) to TRBJ1-4, with TRBD1 identical over 8 bases. The CDR3 covers 15 residues. CDR1 and CDR2 from the germline V gene are LGHDT and YNNKEL (reference sequence). After removal of 2 bases from V and 4 bases from J, the junction contained 3 bases not matched to a gene.